These 20 T cell receptor beta chains were all obtained from the same sample, sequenced in a study of T cell clonality in common variable immunodeficiency. The study, taken as a whole, reports: Common variable immunodeficiency TCR beta sequences reportedly had fewer deletions and N-nucleotide insertions.

Sequencing used immunoSEQ multiplex PCR; TCRdb keeps in-frame clones, though not all of them. This sample shows some 28,000 clones and no singletons; less than 30% rests with the ten largest. These receptors lack a known antigen. The source material was peripheral blood mononuclear cells. These receptors were collected from a human donor with common variable immunodeficiency.

Note on this clone: A read error may account for a junction end that differs from germline. The CDR3 end lies 3 residues beyond the end of the read and is filled in from the germline J gene. The rearrangement links TRBV19 to TRBJ2-5, with D uncertain. The CDR3 contains 14 residues. Germline CDR1 reads LNHDA; CDR2 reads SQIVND (reference sequence). The covered CDR3 bases are TGTACCAGTAGTATTCTAGGATTCCAAGAGACC. It translates to CTSSILGFQET. Given in full, the CDR3 is CTSSILGFQETQYF. Together with reference TRBV19 and TRBJ2-5, the CDR3 gives the full variable domain: DGGITQSPKYLFRKEGQNVTLSCEQNLNHDAMYWYRQDPGQGLRLIYYSQIVNDFQKGDIAEGYSVSREKKESFPLTVTSAQKNPTAFYLCTSSILGFQETQYFGPGTRLLVL.

Worth noting for this clone: The read ends 3 residues before the CDR3 terminus; that terminus is restored from the germline J gene. The V and J genes are TRBV19 and TRBJ2-1, with 11 bases fitting TRBD2. The CDR3 runs to 16 residues. The V and J ends lost 5 bases and 4 bases, in that order; junction bases with no gene match: 7. Germline V gene lookup returns CDR1 LNHDA and CDR2 SQIVND (reference sequence). The CDR3 bases that were read are TGTGCCAGTAGTCTTAGTAGCGGGGGGGCTTACAATGAG. This sequence encodes CASSLSSGGAYNE. The complete CDR3 reads CASSLSSGGAYNEQFF.

This CDR3 is CASSPGTGDNQPQHF. The sequenced part of the CDR3 DNA is TGTGCCAGCAGCCCCGGGACAGGGGACAATCAGCCC. V is TRBV7-9 and J is TRBJ1-5, with TRBD1 matching 10 bases. The read terminates 3 residues ahead of where the CDR3 ends, so the germline J gene completes it. The junction had 4 bases not matched to a gene; V was cut back by 5 bases and J by 3 bases. CDR3 length: 15 amino acids. Germline lookup yields CDR1 SEHNR and CDR2 FQNEAQ (reference sequence).

Points on this clone: The read is 3 residues too short to cover the CDR3 end, so that end is filled in from the germline J gene. This chain joins TRBV11-3 and TRBJ2-1; D perhaps matches TRBD1 (5 bases). Germline CDR1 reads SGHNT; CDR2 reads YENEEA. The CDR3 runs to 14 residues. V shed 5 bases and J shed 7 bases, with 15 bases lying between them. CDR3 sequence reads: CASSARAGWNEQFF. CDR3 bases read: TGTGCCAGCAGCGCAAGGGCAGGGTGGAATGAG.

There are many counts of this clone. The CDR3 end lies 3 residues beyond the end of the read and is filled in from the germline J gene. V is TRBV7-9 and J is TRBJ2-7; possibly TRBD1 for D (5 bases). The CDR3 totals 12 residues. Germline assignment: CDR1 SEHNR and CDR2 FQNEAQ (reference sequence). Trimming stripped 2 bases from V and 5 bases from J, with 7 bases between. The sequenced CDR3 bases are TGTGCCAGCAGCTTACAGGGCCACGAG. This codes for CASSLQGHE. The full CDR3 reads CASSLQGHEQYF.

This clone showed up many times. The read comes to an end 3 residues before the CDR3 does, leaving the germline J gene to fill in the end. The chain has TRBV7-3 and TRBJ2-1; 9 nucleotides match TRBD2. J was trimmed by 4 bases and V by 5 bases; bases with no gene match: 6. The CDR3 consists of 15 residues. The germline V gene encodes CDR1 SGHTA and CDR2 FQGTGA. CDR3 DNA, as far as it was read: TGTGCCAGCAGCCGTCTAGCGGGGCTATACAATGAG. Its translation: CASSRLAGLYNE. The full-length CDR3 reads as CASSRLAGLYNEQFF.

This clone has ten or more counts. The read terminates 3 residues ahead of where the CDR3 ends, so the germline J gene completes it. This sample also contains other DNA sequences that code for the same CDR3. This rearrangement joins TRBV19 to TRBJ1-1; D unclear. The CDR3 is 11 residues long. The V end lost 6 bases, the J end lost 6 bases, and 8 bases lay between the germline ends. From germline, CDR1 is LNHDA and CDR2 SQIVND (reference sequence). This chain's CDR3 is CASSSGAEAFF. The DNA read from the CDR3 is TGTGCCAGTAGCTCCGGTGCTGAA.

This clone came up many times. The read halts 3 residues ahead of the CDR3 end, with the missing end drawn from the germline J gene. The J gene is TRBJ2-7, the V gene TRBV30; D might be TRBD2 (6 bases). Trimming cost V 6 bases and J 3 bases, with 15 bases left between them. The CDR3 extends over 13 amino acids. Germline CDR1 and CDR2: GTSNPN and SVGIG (reference sequence). The CDR3 reads CACFNGGVYEQYF. The part of the CDR3 DNA that was read is TGTGCCTGTTTTAACGGGGGAGTCTACGAG.

As regards this clone: Read data end 3 residues before the CDR3 end; the end is taken from the germline J gene. This chain uses TRBV18 with TRBJ2-3; D could derive from TRBD1 or TRBD2 (7 bases each). The CDR3 has 14 residues. V lost 8 bases to trimming and J lost 3 bases, with 15 bases between them. From germline, CDR1 is KGHSH and CDR2 LQKENI. CDR3 protein: CASTSGGGTDTQYF. The sequenced part of the CDR3 DNA is TGTGCCAGCACCTCAGGGGGAGGGACAGATACG.

With respect to this clone: The read ends 3 residues early relative to the CDR3; the germline J gene fills the gap. The chain joins TRBV6-2 or TRBV6-3 to TRBJ2-1, with 9 bases lining up with TRBD2. The V and J ends lost 5 bases and 5 bases, in that order; junction bases with no gene match: 10. The CDR3 runs to 16 residues. Germline assignment: CDR1 MNHEY and CDR2 SVGEGT. CDR3 DNA (partial): TGTGCCAGCAGTCCCCTCGGGCTAGCGGGGCACAATGAG. As protein: CASSPLGLAGHNE. The whole CDR3 protein reads CASSPLGLAGHNEQFF.

This clone was observed a handful of times. Read sequence stops 3 residues before the CDR3 end, and the germline J gene provides the missing end. The chain is built from TRBV6-2 or TRBV6-3 and TRBJ2-7, with 9 bases lining up with TRBD2. V shed 4 bases, J shed 0 bases, and the junction held 4 bases outside the gene matches. Germline V gene lookup returns CDR1 MNHEY and CDR2 SVGEGT. This CDR3 is 15 amino acids long. Incomplete CDR3 DNA: TGTGCCAGCAGTTTAGCGGGGGCTCACTCCTACGAG. It is translated as CASSLAGAHSYE. The entire CDR3 protein is CASSLAGAHSYEQYF.

This clone was counted many times. A junction boundary mismatches the germline segment, possibly from a read error. The read terminates 3 residues ahead of where the CDR3 ends, so the germline J gene completes it. The chain carries TRBV4-2 and TRBJ2-7, with TRBD2 as a possible D gene (6 bases). The CDR3 loop spans 15 amino acids. CDR1 and CDR2 (germline): LGHNA, YNFKEQ. The CDR3 DNA, read in part, is TGCGCCAGCAGCCAAGGGGACTCCCTCTCCTACGAG. It is translated as CASSQGDSLSYE. The CDR3 as a whole reads CASSQGDSLSYEQYF.

This clone was counted a few times. The sequence runs out 3 residues before the end of the CDR3; the remainder is reconstructed from the germline J gene. The J gene is TRBJ2-7, the V gene TRBV6-2 or TRBV6-3; 7 nucleotides agree with TRBD1. V trimming: 7 bases; J trimming: 2 bases; junction bases outside the gene matches: 8. The CDR3 consists of 14 residues. From germline, CDR1 is MNHEY and CDR2 SVGEGT. The CDR3 sequence is CASTGDSETYEQYF. The part of the CDR3 DNA that was read is TGTGCCAGCACCGGGGACAGTGAAACCTACGAG.

A word on this clone: With the read ending 3 residues before the CDR3 end, the germline J gene is used to fill in that end. V usage is TRBV7-2 and J usage is TRBJ2-1; 9 positions match TRBD2. The V gene end was trimmed by 2 bases and the J gene end by 9 bases; junction bases not matched to a gene: 8. The CDR3 length is 15 residues. Germline CDR1 SGHTA, CDR2 FQGNSA. CDR3 DNA (partial): TGTGCCAGCAGCTTACTCGCGGGGGGGCCTCGTGAG. It translates to CASSLLAGGPRE. The whole CDR3 sequence is CASSLLAGGPREQFF.

Comments on this clone: The read finishes 3 residues shy of the CDR3 end, and the germline J gene is used to complete it. The V gene is TRBV7-6, the J gene TRBJ2-5; no definite D call. The length of the CDR3 is 12 residues. With 5 bases removed from V and 5 bases from J, the gap between germline ends came to 9 bases. CDR1 SGHVS and CDR2 FNYEAQ come from the germline V gene. The sequenced CDR3 bases are TGTGCCAGCAGCCGAGCAATGGAGACC. Encoded protein: CASSRAMET. Given in full, the CDR3 is CASSRAMETQYF.

This clone is classed as large. The read gets to within 3 residues of the CDR3 end, and the germline J gene fills in the rest. The chain joins TRBV6-2 or TRBV6-3 to TRBJ2-5, with D possibly matching TRBD1 (6 bases). There are 15 residues in the CDR3. Germline V gives CDR1 MNHEY, CDR2 SVGEGT. Trimming pared 4 bases from V and 5 bases from J, leaving 17 bases between. CDR3 amino acids: CASSLKGHRDETQYF. The sequenced part of the CDR3 DNA is TGTGCCAGCAGTTTGAAGGGACACCGGGACGAGACC.

The table lists this clone with a few counts. Sequencing ends 3 residues short of the CDR3 end; the germline J gene provides the rest. J is TRBJ2-3 and V is TRBV7-2; possible D gene TRBD1, 5 bases. The CDR3 has 12 residues. V was cut by 0 bases and J by 7 bases, with 5 bases left in between. The germline gives CDR1 SGHTA, CDR2 FQGNSA. The CDR3 loop is CASSLADNTQYF. CDR3 DNA (partial): TGTGCCAGCAGCTTAGCGGACAATACG.

The table lists this clone with a few counts. The read ends 3 residues before the CDR3 terminus; that terminus is restored from the germline J gene. The rearrangement links TRBV7-6 to TRBJ1-1; TRBD1 might be the D (5 bases). Trimming took 3 bases from V and 5 from J, leaving 13 bases between them. Germline CDR1 and CDR2: SGHVS and FNYEAQ. The CDR3 loop spans 14 amino acids. CDR3 DNA, as far as it was read: TGTGCCAGCAGCTTGGCGGGGGTACAAACTGAA. Protein product: CASSLAGVQTE. The entire CDR3 is CASSLAGVQTEAFF.

A note on this clone: The read finishes 3 residues shy of the CDR3 end, and the germline J gene is used to complete it. This chain connects TRBV30 to TRBJ2-7; tentative D call: TRBD1 (5 bases). Germline lookup yields CDR1 GTSNPN and CDR2 SVGIG (reference sequence). V was pared by 1 base and J by 1 base, with 5 bases between. The CDR3 is made up of 12 amino acids. The CDR3 bases that were read are TGTGCCTGGAGTGGACAGTCCTACGAG. It translates to CAWSGQSYE. Given in full, the CDR3 is CAWSGQSYEQYF.

The table lists this clone with many counts. The CDR3 is cut off 3 residues early in the read; its end comes from the germline J gene. The chain carries TRBV30 and TRBJ1-2; 8 bases align to TRBD1. Germline V gene sequence: CDR1 GTSNPN, CDR2 SVGIG (reference sequence). The CDR3 loop spans 13 amino acids. The junction had 7 bases not matched to a gene; V was cut back by 5 bases and J by 5 bases. The DNA read from the CDR3 is TGTGCCTGGTCTACAGGGGGGGCGTATGGC. Its translation: CAWSTGGAYG. The entire CDR3 protein reads CAWSTGGAYGYTF.